One TCR beta chain is described in this entry. No antigen is known for it. No base quality values were provided; no much bigger clone lies one nucleotide off. The entry originates in a study of T cell changes during pregnancy in multiple sclerosis (dated by TCRdb to about 2019). Describing the broader study: Changes in the T cell repertoire over the course of pregnancy were examined in this study in women with multiple sclerosis.

Library preparation employed the immunoSEQ multiplex PCR assay. Entries here come from immuneACCESS through TCRdb and include only in-frame sequences with V and J called. Some clones fail to appear in such tables; in the studies checked, an unresolved V gene covers under half of the shortfall, and the cause of the remainder is unknown. The sample table lists around 130,000 clones, about 96% of them with a count of one. The ten most abundant clones make up about 0.45% of the sample. The sequencing used peripheral blood, collected after pregnancy. This clonotype originated in a female donor with multiple sclerosis, enrolled in a pregnancy study.

The CDR3 here reads CASSVALRLSPQETQYF. Read as DNA, the sequence is TGTGCCAGCAGCGTAGCCCTTAGATTATCCCCCCAAGAGACCCAGTACTTC. The rearranged segments are TRBV9 and TRBJ2-5, with the D gene call left open. V is shortened by 0 bases, J by 1 base, and the region joining them spans 16 bases. The CDR3 runs 17 residues from the cysteine to the phenylalanine. Only the CDR3 DNA is retained, 51 bases long and in frame from the first base. For CDR1 and CDR2, the germline V gene lists SGDLS and YYNGEE.